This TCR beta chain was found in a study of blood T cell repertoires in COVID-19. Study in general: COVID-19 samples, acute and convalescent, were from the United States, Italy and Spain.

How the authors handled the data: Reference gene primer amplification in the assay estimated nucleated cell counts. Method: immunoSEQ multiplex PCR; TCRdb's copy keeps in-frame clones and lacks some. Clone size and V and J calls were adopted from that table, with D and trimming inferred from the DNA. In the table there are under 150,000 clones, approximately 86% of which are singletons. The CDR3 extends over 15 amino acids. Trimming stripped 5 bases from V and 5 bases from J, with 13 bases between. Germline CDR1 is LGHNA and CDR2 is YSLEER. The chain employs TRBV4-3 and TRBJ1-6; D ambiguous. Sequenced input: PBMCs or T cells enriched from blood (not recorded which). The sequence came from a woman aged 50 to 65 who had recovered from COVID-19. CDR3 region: CASSSEKGDNSPLHF. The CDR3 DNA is TGCGCCAGCAGCTCAGAGAAGGGAGATAATTCACCCCTCCACTTT.